Reported below is one TCR beta chain. Its antigen is unknown. The same CDR3 can be traced to other DNA sequences in this sample. These data belong to a study of shared clonotypes between healthy human individuals. Trimming took 4 bases from V and 4 from J, leaving 8 bases between them. CDR1 and CDR2 (germline): KGHSH, LQKENI. The CDR3 contains 13 residues. Libraries were prepared by immunoSEQ multiplex PCR; TCRdb keeps only in-frame clonotypes and omits some of them. This sample carries about 1.5 million clones, 98% of them seen once, and the ten largest clones take 0.4% to 0.45%. Whole-study results and caveats: Naive subsets generally had larger estimated richness than memory subsets. Clonotype sharing among donors was expected to depend on sequencing depth.

This chain links TRBV18 with TRBJ1-5, with D possibly matching TRBD1 (6 bases). The sample was naive CD4+ T cells sorted from blood. Subset defined: CD45RA+ positively selected. The sequence came from a man younger than 40 in good health. This chain's CDR3 is CASSRDNNQPQHF. The DNA for the CDR3 is TGTGCCAGCTCACGGGACAATAATCAGCCCCAGCATTTT.